This TCR beta chain was recorded in a study of beta chain features in type 1 diabetes. On the study more broadly: Healthy donors and patients had similar age, gender and cell yields.

Germline CDR1 reads MNHNS; CDR2 reads SASEGT. The CDR3 spans 15 residues. Unmatched junction bases numbered 5, after V lost 1 base and J lost 4 bases. The whole isolated RNA underwent reverse transcription, so sequencing captured expressed TCRB transcripts. Produced via immunoSEQ multiplex PCR; TCRdb's table is partial and in-frame only. The data hold about 700,000 clones, with about an eighth observed a single time. With respect to this clone: As yet, its antigen is unknown.

Populations obtained by sorting all exceeded 98% purity. Study findings and constraints: VDJ junctions sequenced from type 1 diabetes patients showed fewer insertions and more deletions. Healthy donors had naive, central memory and Treg TCRB repertoires that appeared less similar than those seen among patients. There was a moderate but significant shortening of TCRB CDR3s in all four CD4+ subsets of Type 1 diabetes patients.

The specimen sequenced was naive CD4+ T cells from blood. The V gene is TRBV6-1, the J gene TRBJ2-5, with 8 bases that match TRBD1. This TCR was recovered from a man between 18 and 29 years old with type 1 diabetes. CDR3 DNA: TGTGCCAGCAGTGAAGAAGGCAGGGGGCCAGAGACCCAGTACTTC. This encodes CASSEEGRGPETQYF.